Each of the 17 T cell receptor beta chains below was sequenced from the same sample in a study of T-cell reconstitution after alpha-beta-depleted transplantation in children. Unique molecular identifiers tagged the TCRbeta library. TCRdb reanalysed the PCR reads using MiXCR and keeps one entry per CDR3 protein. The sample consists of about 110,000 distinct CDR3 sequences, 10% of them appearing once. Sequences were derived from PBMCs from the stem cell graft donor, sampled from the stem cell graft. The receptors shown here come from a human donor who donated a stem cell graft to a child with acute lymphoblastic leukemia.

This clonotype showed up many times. The CDR3 region is CSVEKAGTYEQYF. Written as DNA, the CDR3 is TGCAGCGTGGAAAAAGCGGGAACCTACGAGCAGTACTTC. V is TRBV29-1 and J is TRBJ2-7, with 7 bases that match TRBD2. The CDR3 is 13 amino acids. After removal of 6 bases from V and 2 bases from J, the junction contained 7 bases not matched to a gene. Germline V gives CDR1 SQVTM, CDR2 ANQGSEA.

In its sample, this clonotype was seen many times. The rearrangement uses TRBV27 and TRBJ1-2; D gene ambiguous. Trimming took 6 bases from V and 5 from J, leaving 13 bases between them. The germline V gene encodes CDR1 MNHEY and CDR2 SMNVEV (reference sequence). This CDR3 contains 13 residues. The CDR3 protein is CASSPSIGYGYTF. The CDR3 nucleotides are TGTGCCAGCAGCCCTAGCATAGGGTATGGCTACACCTTC.

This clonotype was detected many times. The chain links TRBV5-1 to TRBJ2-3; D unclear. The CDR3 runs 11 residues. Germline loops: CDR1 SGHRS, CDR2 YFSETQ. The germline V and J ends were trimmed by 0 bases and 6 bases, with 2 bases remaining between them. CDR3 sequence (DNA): TGCGCCAGCAGCTTGGTTGATACGCAGTATTTT. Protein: CASSLVDTQYF.

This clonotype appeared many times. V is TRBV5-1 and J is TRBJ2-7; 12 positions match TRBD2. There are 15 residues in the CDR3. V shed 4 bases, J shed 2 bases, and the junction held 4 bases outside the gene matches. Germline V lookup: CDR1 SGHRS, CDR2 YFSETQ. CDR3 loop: CASSLTSGGPYEQYF. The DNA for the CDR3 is TGCGCCAGCAGCCTGACTAGCGGGGGCCCCTACGAGCAGTACTTC. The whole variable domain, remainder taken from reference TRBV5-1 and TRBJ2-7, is KAGVTQTPRYLIKTRGQQVTLSCSPISGHRSVSWYQQTPGQGLQFLFEYFSETQRNKGNFPGRFSGRQFSNSRSEMNVSTLELGDSALYLCASSLTSGGPYEQYFGPGTRLTVT.

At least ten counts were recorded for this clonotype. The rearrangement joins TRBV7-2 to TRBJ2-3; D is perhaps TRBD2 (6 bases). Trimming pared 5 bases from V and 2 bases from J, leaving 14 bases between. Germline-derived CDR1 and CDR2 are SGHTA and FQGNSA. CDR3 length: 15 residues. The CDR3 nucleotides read TGTGCCAGCAGCGGCGGGAAGACCCACACAGATACGCAGTATTTT. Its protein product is CASSGGKTHTDTQYF.

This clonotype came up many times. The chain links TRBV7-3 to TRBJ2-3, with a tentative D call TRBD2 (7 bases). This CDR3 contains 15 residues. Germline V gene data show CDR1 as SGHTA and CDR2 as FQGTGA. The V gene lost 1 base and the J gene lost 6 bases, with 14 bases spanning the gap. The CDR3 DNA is TGTGCCAGCAGCTTAAGAGGCGGGGGCAGCGATACGCAGTATTTT. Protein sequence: CASSLRGGGSDTQYF.

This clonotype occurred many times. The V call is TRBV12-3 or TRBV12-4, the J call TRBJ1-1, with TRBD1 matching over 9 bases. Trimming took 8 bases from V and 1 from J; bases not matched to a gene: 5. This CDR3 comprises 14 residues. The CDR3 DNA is TGTGCCAGCCTGGACAGGGGAAAGAACACTGAAGCTTTCTTT. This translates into CASLDRGKNTEAFF.

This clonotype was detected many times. The CDR3 bases are TGTGCCAGCACTGGGACAGCTGTTGGCTACGAGCAGTACTTC. It codes for CASTGTAVGYEQYF. This chain joins TRBV13 and TRBJ2-7, with 7 bases aligning to TRBD1. J gave up 3 bases and V 7 bases, and 9 bases lay outside the gene matches. Germline values: CDR1 PRHDT, CDR2 FYEKMQ (reference sequence). This CDR3 comprises 14 residues.

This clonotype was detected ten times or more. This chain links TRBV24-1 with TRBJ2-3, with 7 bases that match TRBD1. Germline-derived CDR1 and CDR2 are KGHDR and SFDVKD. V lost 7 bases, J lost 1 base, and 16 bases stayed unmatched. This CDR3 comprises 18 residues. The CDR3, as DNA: TGTGCCACCAGCAAAGGGGGCAGGGGAAGTGGGCGCACAGATACGCAGTATTTT. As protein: CATSKGGRGSGRTDTQYF.

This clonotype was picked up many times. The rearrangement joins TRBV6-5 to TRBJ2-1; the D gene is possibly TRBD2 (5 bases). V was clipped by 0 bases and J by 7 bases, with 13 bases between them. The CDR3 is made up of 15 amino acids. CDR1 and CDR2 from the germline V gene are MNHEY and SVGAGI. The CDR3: CASSYSVTSINEQFF. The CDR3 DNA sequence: TGTGCCAGCAGTTACTCGGTTACTAGTATAAATGAGCAGTTCTTC.

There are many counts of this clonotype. CDR3 coding DNA: TGTGCCAGCAGCTTCCCCCCGGGACGGTCGAACACCGGGGAGCTGTTTTTT. Its translation: CASSFPPGRSNTGELFF. The rearrangement uses TRBV7-9 and TRBJ2-2, with D perhaps TRBD1 or TRBD2 (5 bases each). Germline CDR1 and CDR2: SEHNR and FQNEAQ (reference sequence). Trimming took 3 bases from V and 0 from J, leaving 14 bases between them. The CDR3 runs to 17 residues.

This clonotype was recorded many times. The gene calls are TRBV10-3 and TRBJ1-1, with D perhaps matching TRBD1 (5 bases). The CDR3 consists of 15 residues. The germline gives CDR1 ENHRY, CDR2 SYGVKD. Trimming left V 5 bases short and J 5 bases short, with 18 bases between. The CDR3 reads CAISRVGDPWTEAFF. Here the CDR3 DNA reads TGTGCCATCAGTCGTGTGGGGGACCCCTGGACTGAAGCTTTCTTT.

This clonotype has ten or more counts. CDR3 nucleotides: TGTGCCAGCAGCTTAGTCCCGGGACCCGAGGGTGATGGCTACACCTTC. Protein product: CASSLVPGPEGDGYTF. The chain is built from TRBV7-2 and TRBJ1-2; D perhaps matches TRBD1 (5 bases). The CDR3 has 16 residues. Germline V gene data show CDR1 as SGHTA and CDR2 as FQGNSA. The V end lost 1 base, the J end lost 6 bases, and 18 bases lay between the germline ends.

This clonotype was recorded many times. Here the CDR3 reads CASSPHGRTGELFF. The CDR3 DNA reads TGTGCCAGCAGTCCCCACGGGAGGACCGGGGAGCTGTTTTTT. The chain has TRBV12-3 or TRBV12-4 and TRBJ2-2, with 7 bases that match TRBD2. CDR3 length equals 14 residues. The J segment lost 5 bases and the V segment lost 5 bases, leaving 5 bases of the junction unmatched.

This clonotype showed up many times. The CDR3 coding sequence is TGCAGCGTTGAATCGGGGGACAATGAGCAGTTCTTC. It is translated as CSVESGDNEQFF. The V gene is TRBV29-1, the J gene TRBJ2-1; D might be TRBD2 (6 bases). Germline CDR1 is SQVTM and CDR2 is ANQGSEA. CDR3 length equals 12 residues. Trimming stripped 2 bases from V and 5 bases from J, with 7 bases between.

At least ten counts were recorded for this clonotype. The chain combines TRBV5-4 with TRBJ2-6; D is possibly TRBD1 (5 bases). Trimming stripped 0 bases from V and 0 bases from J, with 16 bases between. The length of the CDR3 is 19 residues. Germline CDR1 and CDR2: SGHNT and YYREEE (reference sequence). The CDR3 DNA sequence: TGTGCCAGCAGCTTGGTGCAGGGCCAAATATCCTCTGGGGCCAACGTCCTGACTTTC. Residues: CASSLVQGQISSGANVLTF.

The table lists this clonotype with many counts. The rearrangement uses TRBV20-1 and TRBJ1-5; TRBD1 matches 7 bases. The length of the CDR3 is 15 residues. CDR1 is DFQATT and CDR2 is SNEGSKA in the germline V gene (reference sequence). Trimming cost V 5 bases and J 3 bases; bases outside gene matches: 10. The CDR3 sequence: CSAFTQGFDNQPQHF. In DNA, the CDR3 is TGCAGTGCTTTTACACAGGGGTTCGACAATCAGCCCCAGCATTTT.